Listed below are T cell receptor beta chains from one sample, sequenced in a study of blood T cell repertoires in COVID-19. TCRdb's table, derived via immunoSEQ multiplex PCR, lists solely in-frame clones and lacks some. The profile covers around 200,000 clones, with over 75% appearing a single time and 1.5% to 2% taken by the ten largest. Sequenced input: peripheral blood. The receptors here all came from a middle-aged man with active or convalescent COVID-19. Both conserved end residues are part of each CDR3. A D gene is named only where the DNA matches it firmly.

CDR3 protein	CDR3 DNA	V gene	D gene	J gene
CASSLAQNNEAFF	TGTGCCAGCAGCCTAGCCCAGAACAATGAAGCTTTCTTT	TRBV6-5	NA	TRBJ1-1
CASSFGRGGRGNEQFF	TGTGCCAGCAGCTTCGGGCGGGGGGGCAGAGGTAATGAGCAGTTCTTC	TRBV7-6	TRBD2	TRBJ2-1
CATSRVGGRAVEQFF	TGTGCCACCAGCAGAGTGGGCGGGAGGGCCGTTGAGCAGTTCTTC	TRBV15	TRBD2	TRBJ2-1
CASSEATGTGQETQYF	TGTGCCAGCAGTGAGGCCACGGGGACAGGCCAAGAGACCCAGTACTTC	TRBV6-1	TRBD1	TRBJ2-5
CASSPPTFRDRYNSPLHF	TGTGCCAGCTCACCACCAACGTTTCGGGACAGATATAATTCACCCCTCCACTTT	TRBV18	TRBD1	TRBJ1-6
CASSLPRGGETQYF	TGTGCCAGCAGTTTACCCAGGGGTGGGGAGACCCAGTACTTC	TRBV28	NA	TRBJ2-5
CASSLRGGSNEQFF	TGTGCCAGCAGTTTACGGGGGGGAAGCAATGAGCAGTTCTTC	TRBV27	TRBD2	TRBJ2-1
CASSPDSNYGYTF	TGTGCCAGCTCACCGGACAGTAACTATGGCTACACCTTC	TRBV18	NA	TRBJ1-2
CASGLQGQETQYF	TGCGCCAGCGGGTTACAGGGACAAGAGACCCAGTACTTC	TRBV5-1	NA	TRBJ2-5
CASSTLLGQGATEAFF	TGTGCCAGTAGTACCCTACTGGGACAGGGGGCCACTGAAGCTTTCTTT	TRBV19	TRBD1	TRBJ1-1